This is a list of T cell receptor beta chains from one sample in a study of shared clonotypes between healthy human individuals. TCRdb's copy holds only in-frame clones and misses some; the assay was immunoSEQ multiplex PCR. The sample has roughly 2 million clones, less than 95% seen once. The specimen was naive CD8+ T cells sorted from blood. These receptor sequences come from a man aged 18 to 30 in good health. Both conserved end residues are part of each CDR3.

TRBV4-3	TRBJ1-4	CASSQDGEPLNEKLFF
TRBV7-9	TRBJ2-7	CASSDRTGEGYEQYF
TRBV25-1	TRBJ2-2	CASSEPRTGGANTGELFF
TRBV5-1	TRBJ2-3	CASSWELSTDTQYF
TRBV7-9	TRBJ2-7	CACDRESYEQYF
TRBV5-6	TRBJ2-7	CASSRDPYEQYF
TRBV9	TRBJ2-7	CASSVEPSGAYEQYF
TRBV6-5	TRBJ2-3	CASSWTGGTDTQYF
TRBV9	TRBJ1-1	CASSVAVENTEAFF
TRBV27	TRBJ2-5	CASRGGFSPQETQYF
TRBV4-1	TRBJ1-3	CASSPWVGNTIYF
TRBV5-6	TRBJ1-6	CASSSGTAAILHF
TRBV7-9	TRBJ1-1	CASSLVYRGTEAFF
TRBV19	TRBJ2-7	CASSIDGESYEQYF
TRBV6-1	TRBJ1-1	CASSENRQGLNTEAFF
TRBV7-6	TRBJ1-1	CASSLDWQPNTEAFF
TRBV4-1	TRBJ2-4	CASRHGTEGKNIQYF
TRBV6-1	TRBJ1-1	CASSETQASREAFF
TRBV30	TRBJ1-6	CAWRGLGSPLHF
TRBV27	TRBJ2-3	CASRNLGLDTQYF
TRBV7-9	TRBJ1-5	CASSSYQGSNQPQHF
TRBV6-1	TRBJ2-1	CASSEEVTGGLSYNEQFF
TRBV28	TRBJ2-2	CASSFDTGELFF
TRBV29-1	TRBJ2-7	CSVRGLAEGYEQYF
TRBV27	TRBJ2-4	CASSFPSGQGFSLAKNIQYF
TRBV7-9	TRBJ2-7	CASSLPPQWAGSYEQYF
TRBV29-1	TRBJ2-7	CSVEDPDEQYF
TRBV7-9	TRBJ2-7	CASSARLAPYEQYF
TRBV5-4	TRBJ2-7	CASSFRDSPYEQYF
TRBV28	TRBJ2-1	CASRGGESYNEQFF
TRBV19	TRBJ1-6	CASSIDWGAGSPLHF
TRBV30	TRBJ2-7	CAWMGAPGQGKATTYEQYF
TRBV2	TRBJ2-6	CASRDILSGANVLTF
TRBV10-3	TRBJ2-7	CAIGDIYEQYF
TRBV5-4	TRBJ1-6	CASSSLGEYGSPLHF
TRBV7-8	TRBJ2-7	CASSFSGNQEQYF
TRBV11-3	TRBJ2-3	CASSSGTTDTQYF
TRBV29-1	TRBJ2-1	CSVVIGGDEQFF
TRBV7-9	TRBJ1-1	CASKPGQGTEAFF
TRBV6-5	TRBJ2-3	CASSYPNSDTQYF
TRBV4-2	TRBJ1-2	CASSQGSKIDGYTF
TRBV4-1	TRBJ2-7	CASSSETGDYEQYF
TRBV19	TRBJ1-5	CASRDLTGNQPQHF
TRBV5-1	TRBJ2-1	CASREWTSENNEQFF
TRBV2	TRBJ2-1	CASPPGLKVHEQFF
TRBV10-2	TRBJ2-7	CASTDKAGGMYEQYF
TRBV28	TRBJ1-4	CASSLTIPPNEKLFF
TRBV11-2	TRBJ2-2	CASSELAGEADGELFF
TRBV28	TRBJ1-1	CASSLGVRGTEAFF
TRBV6-4	TRBJ2-5	CASSEGHGTQYF